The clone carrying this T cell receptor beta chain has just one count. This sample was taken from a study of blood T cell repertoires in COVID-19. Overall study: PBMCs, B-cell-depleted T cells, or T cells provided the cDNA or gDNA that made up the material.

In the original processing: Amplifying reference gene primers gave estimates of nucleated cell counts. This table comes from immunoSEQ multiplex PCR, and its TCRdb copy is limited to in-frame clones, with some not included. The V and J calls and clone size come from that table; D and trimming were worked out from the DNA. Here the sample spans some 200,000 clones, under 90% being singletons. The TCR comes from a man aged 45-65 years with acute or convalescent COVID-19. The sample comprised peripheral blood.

The CDR3 nucleotides read TGCAGCGTCCAGGGAGGGGGGAACACTGAAGCTTTCTTT. Translation: CSVQGGGNTEAFF. The chain recombines TRBV29-1 with TRBJ1-1; maybe TRBD1 (6 bases). This CDR3 spans 13 amino acids. Trimming cost V 6 bases and J 1 base, with 12 bases left between them. Germline V CDR1 and CDR2: SQVTM, ANQGSEA.